These T cell receptor beta chains were read from a single sample in a study of radiation and T cells in renal cell carcinoma. Sequencing used immunoSEQ multiplex PCR; TCRdb keeps in-frame clones, though not all of them. Among 140,000 to 150,000 clones, roughly nine tenths were seen once, and the ten largest hold around 4.1%. The sample consisted of blood, taken from a patient whose treatment included radiotherapy and nephrectomy. These receptors were taken from a woman between 70 and 85 years old with renal cell carcinoma. The CDR3 runs from the conserved cysteine through the conserved F or W. The order of the fields is J gene, D gene, clone size, V gene, CDR3 DNA, CDR3 protein. The D gene is left open where the match is weak. Some rows have no size entry. The others give once, few or many, or a class for an expanded clone.

TRBJ2-6 | NA | NA | TRBV6-5 | TGTGCCAGCAGTTACCGGGGATCTGCTGGGGCCAACGTCCTGACTTTC | CASSYRGSAGANVLTF
TRBJ1-2 | NA | NA | TRBV4-3 | TGCGCCAGCAGCCCCGAGGTGTACTATGGCTACACCTTC | CASSPEVYYGYTF
TRBJ1-5 | TRBD1 | NA | TRBV11-2 | TGTGCCAGCAGCTTTTCAGGGGGAGGGCAGCCCCAGCATTTT | CASSFSGGGQPQHF
TRBJ2-5 | NA | NA | TRBV20-1 | TGCAGTGCCGCCCAAGAGACCCAGTACTTC | CSAAQETQYF
TRBJ1-5 | NA | NA | TRBV6-5 | TGTGCCAGCAGCACCACAGGGCCCCCTGGTCAGCCCCAGCATTTT | CASSTTGPPGQPQHF
TRBJ2-4 | NA | once | TRBV6-1 | TGTGCCAGCAGTGAAGTCCGGGTCACCACGACGGCCAAAAACATTCAGTACTTC | CASSEVRVTTTAKNIQYF
TRBJ2-1 | TRBD2 | NA | TRBV7-2 | TGTGCCAGCAGCTTAGCGAAACTAGCGGGGGGCAGTGAGCAGTTCTTC | CASSLAKLAGGSEQFF
TRBJ1-4 | TRBD1 | once | TRBV5-1 | TGCGCCAGCAGCTTGGGGGACAGGGTTGATAATGAAAAACTGTTTTTT | CASSLGDRVDNEKLFF
TRBJ1-2 | NA | NA | TRBV30 | TGTGCCTGGAGGCAGGGTCGCTATGGCTACACCTTC | CAWRQGRYGYTF
TRBJ1-5 | NA | few | TRBV19 | TGTGCCAGTAGTCGCAGCCCAGGTCTCGGGATGGGCAATCAGCCCCAGCATTTT | CASSRSPGLGMGNQPQHF
TRBJ1-5 | TRBD1 | NA | TRBV19 | TGTGCCAGTACCAGATCGGGACAGTCTAATCAGCCCCAGCATTTT | CASTRSGQSNQPQHF
TRBJ1-2 | NA | NA | TRBV29-1 | TGCAGCGTCGCACCCAGGGAATTGGGGGGCTACACCTTC | CSVAPRELGGYTF
TRBJ2-3 | TRBD1 | NA | TRBV30 | TGTGCCTGGAGTCTTGATAGACAGGGGCCCACAGATACGCAGTATTTT | CAWSLDRQGPTDTQYF
TRBJ1-4 | NA | NA | TRBV4-2 | TGTGCCAGCAGCCAAGATTTGTCAACTAATGAAAAACTGTTTTTT | CASSQDLSTNEKLFF
TRBJ2-1 | TRBD2 | NA | TRBV7-3 | TGTGCCAGCAGCTTAAGTCTGGGGGAGGGTGAGCAGTTCTTC | CASSLSLGEGEQFF
TRBJ1-3 | TRBD1 | NA | TRBV5-1 | TGCGCCAGCAGCTCGACAGGGGCTGGAAACACCATATATTTT | CASSSTGAGNTIYF
TRBJ1-2 | TRBD1 | NA | TRBV5-1 | TGCGCCAGCAGCTTGGAGGGACAGGGCCGTGGCTACACCTTC | CASSLEGQGRGYTF
TRBJ2-3 | TRBD2 | NA | TRBV9 | TGTGCCAGCAGCCTCAGGACTAGCGGGGGGCCAGGAGATACGCAGTATTTT | CASSLRTSGGPGDTQYF
TRBJ2-1 | NA | NA | TRBV7-2 | TGTGCCAGCAGCCCCCGGGCGGGCTACAATGAGCAGTTCTTC | CASSPRAGYNEQFF
TRBJ2-7 | TRBD2 | NA | TRBV9 | TGTGCCAGCAGCGTAGCTGGGATAGCGGGGGGGCCCGCCGAGCAGTACTTC | CASSVAGIAGGPAEQYF
TRBJ2-2 | NA | once | TRBV21-1 | TGTGCCAGCAGCAAAGGTTGGGGGGACAGGCCGAACACCGGGGAGCTGTTTTTT | CASSKGWGDRPNTGELFF
TRBJ2-3 | TRBD2 | few | TRBV5-5 | TGTGCCAGCAGCCTCTACTTTTCTAGCGGAACAGATACGCAGTATTTT | CASSLYFSSGTDTQYF
TRBJ2-7 | TRBD2 | NA | TRBV6-1 | TGTGCCAGCAGTGAAGGGAGGAGCGGGGGCTACGGCCACGAGCAGTACTTC | CASSEGRSGGYGHEQYF
TRBJ2-3 | NA | NA | TRBV2 | TGTGCCAGCAGTGAAGGGGTGGGACGAGCGACAGATACGCAGTATTTT | CASSEGVGRATDTQYF
TRBJ1-3 | TRBD1 | NA | TRBV7-2 | TGTGCCAGCAGCTTAGGTTCTCAGGGGGCAGGTGGAAACACCATATATTTT | CASSLGSQGAGGNTIYF
TRBJ1-4 | NA | NA | TRBV6-1 | TGTGCCAGCAGTTACATAGACGAGGCGGCTTTT | CASSYIDEAAF
TRBJ2-7 | TRBD1 | NA | TRBV28 | TGTGCCAGCAGTCCCGGGACAGTCCCCTACGAGCAGTACTTC | CASSPGTVPYEQYF
TRBJ1-5 | NA | NA | TRBV19 | TGTGCCAGCCAGGGTGCCAACTATCAGCCCCAGCATTTT | CASQGANYQPQHF
TRBJ2-7 | TRBD2 | NA | TRBV4-3 | TGCGCCAGCAGCCAGACCGCTAGCGGGGGTTCCTCCTACGAGCAGTACTTC | CASSQTASGGSSYEQYF
TRBJ1-5 | NA | NA | TRBV7-2 | TGTGCCAGCAGCTTTGAACACTACAATCAGCCCCAGCATTTT | CASSFEHYNQPQHF
TRBJ2-1 | NA | NA | TRBV2 | TGTGCCAGCAGTGAAACTGGGTACAATGAGCAGTTCTTC | CASSETGYNEQFF